One and the same sample provided the 30 T cell receptor beta chains below, sequenced in a study of T cell responses to AZD1222 COVID-19 vaccine. Data came from immunoSEQ multiplex PCR; TCRdb stores just in-frame clones and leaves some out. The sample yields about 140,000 clones, more than 70% seen once. The source material was peripheral blood, sampled 28 days after the second AZD1222 dose. All receptors come from an adult who received the AZD1222 COVID-19 vaccine.

V and J are TRBV28 and TRBJ2-3; tentative D call: TRBD2 (5 bases). The CDR3 consists of 16 residues. Germline CDR1 MDHEN, CDR2 SYDVKM. V was shortened by 6 bases and J by 1 base, with 17 bases between the two germline ends. The CDR3 spells CASSYPPGFGTDTQYF. The CDR3 DNA sequence: TGTGCCAGCAGCTATCCCCCGGGATTCGGCACAGATACGCAGTATTTT.

This clone was counted once. The chain employs TRBV7-3 and TRBJ2-7, with 9 positions matching TRBD2. The V gene end was trimmed by 0 bases and the J gene end by 9 bases; junction bases not matched to a gene: 18. The CDR3 sequence is 18 residues long. Germline V gene data show CDR1 as SGHTA and CDR2 as FQGTGA. The CDR3 DNA reads TGTGCCAGCAGCTTAACACGTGCGGGCTGGCTAGCGGGAAGGGGGCAGTACTTC. Residues: CASSLTRAGWLAGRGQYF.

The chain is built from TRBV5-4 and TRBJ1-2; unclear D gene. Deletions cut 4 bases from V and 1 base from J, with 5 bases between. Germline V gives CDR1 SGHNT, CDR2 YYREEE (reference sequence). CDR3 length equals 12 residues. CDR3 nucleotide sequence: TGTGCCAGCAGCGATAATAACTATGGCTACACCTTC. This codes for CASSDNNYGYTF.

This clone showed up just a few times. The rearrangement uses TRBV2 and TRBJ1-1; D ambiguous. Germline CDR1 reads SNHLY; CDR2 reads FYNNEI. The CDR3 covers 13 residues. The germline V and J ends were trimmed by 7 bases and 4 bases, with 13 bases remaining between them. CDR3 nucleotide sequence: TGTGCCAGCAACGCCGACGGAGGCACTGAAGCTTTCTTT. Its translation: CASNADGGTEAFF.

This clone appeared a few times. V usage is TRBV18 and J usage is TRBJ1-2; D unclear. Trimming stripped 3 bases from V and 7 bases from J, with 21 bases between. Per germline, CDR1 KGHSH and CDR2 LQKENI. This CDR3 region has 16 residues. Here the CDR3 DNA reads TGTGCCAGCTCACCCGAAGTATCAAACCACTGGGGTGGCTACACCTTC. Translated, it gives CASSPEVSNHWGGYTF.

V gene TRBV28 combines with J gene TRBJ2-3, with TRBD1 as a possible D gene (5 bases). The CDR3 covers 17 residues. Looked up from germline, CDR1 is MDHEN and CDR2 is SYDVKM. V dropped 3 bases and J dropped 4 bases, with 20 bases sitting between them. CDR3 in amino acids: CASSLKPPGSIPDTQYF. The CDR3 DNA reads as TGTGCCAGCAGTTTGAAGCCCCCAGGGTCCATCCCAGATACGCAGTATTTT.

For the CDR3, the DNA is TGTGCCAGTAGTACCTGGAACTCCTACGAGCAGTACTTC. As protein: CASSTWNSYEQYF. This sequence joins TRBV19 and TRBJ2-7; D is uncertain. The CDR3 loop spans 13 amino acids. V shed 4 bases and J shed 0 bases, with 7 bases lying between them. CDR1 is LNHDA and CDR2 is SQIVND in the germline V gene (reference sequence).

The chain has TRBV5-1 and TRBJ1-1; TRBD1 might be the D (5 bases). Germline CDR1 SGHRS, CDR2 YFSETQ. The CDR3 loop spans 12 amino acids. Trimming took off 4 bases at V and 8 bases at J, with 12 bases between the two ends. The CDR3 nucleotides are TGCGCCAGCAGCCCACTGGGGCGGGAAGCTTTCTTT. Its protein is CASSPLGREAFF.

The chain is built from TRBV30 and TRBJ1-1; TRBD1 might be the D (5 bases). The germline V gene has CDR1 GTSNPN and CDR2 SVGIG (reference sequence). V gave up 0 bases and J gave up 9 bases, with 14 bases separating them. The CDR3 is 13 residues long. The CDR3 sequence is CAWSVDKGMKAFF. CDR3 nucleotide sequence: TGTGCCTGGAGTGTAGATAAGGGGATGAAAGCTTTCTTT. Based on the CDR3 plus reference TRBV30 and TRBJ1-1, the full variable domain is SQTIHQWPATLVQPVGSPLSLECTVEGTSNPNLYWYRQAAGRGLQLLFYSVGIGQISSEVPQNLSASRPQDRQFILSSKKLLLSDSGFYLCAWSVDKGMKAFFGQGTRLTVV.

V gene TRBV27 combines with J gene TRBJ2-3; no reliable D call. V lost 5 bases to trimming and J lost 4 bases, with 10 bases between them. Germline V gene lookup returns CDR1 MNHEY and CDR2 SMNVEV (reference sequence). This CDR3 contains 13 residues. Here the CDR3 DNA reads TGTGCCAGCAGTCCAACGGTGGCAGATACGCAGTATTTT. It encodes CASSPTVADTQYF.

As concerns this clone: The junction departs from the called germline gene at one end, perhaps through a read error. The chain combines TRBV29-1 with TRBJ1-5; the D gene is possibly TRBD1 (6 bases). The CDR3 sequence is 14 residues long. Germline V gene data show CDR1 as SQVTM and CDR2 as ANQGSEA. CDR3 sequence reads: CSVKDGGRNQPQHF. For the CDR3, the DNA is TGCAGCGTTAAAGATGGGGGCCGCAATCAGCCCCAGCATTTT.

The chain combines TRBV3-1 (or the pseudogene TRBV3-2) with TRBJ2-1; D gene ambiguous. The V and J ends lost 1 base and 4 bases respectively, with 5 bases between them. The CDR3 is made up of 13 amino acids. Looked up from germline, CDR1 is LGHDT and CDR2 is YNNKEL (reference sequence). CDR3 in amino acids: CASSQVVYNEQFF. The CDR3 nucleotides read TGTGCCAGCAGCCAAGTAGTGTACAATGAGCAGTTCTTC.

The chain combines TRBV29-1 with TRBJ2-3, with D maybe TRBD1 (6 bases). Germline V gene sequence: CDR1 SQVTM, CDR2 ANQGSEA. V dropped 6 bases and J dropped 4 bases, with 20 bases sitting between them. CDR3 size: 15 residues. CDR3: CSVKGATGEADTQYF. The CDR3 DNA follows: TGCAGCGTGAAGGGCGCGACAGGTGAGGCAGATACGCAGTATTTT.

This rearrangement joins TRBV5-4 to TRBJ2-1; TRBD2 matches 12 bases. Germline V gene sequence: CDR1 SGHNT, CDR2 YYREEE (reference sequence). Trimming removed 7 bases from V and 7 bases from J; junction bases left unmatched: 6. The CDR3 runs 14 residues. The CDR3 bases are TGTGCCAGCCTCACAGGGACTAGCGGGAATGAGCAGTTCTTC. Residues: CASLTGTSGNEQFF.

The chain carries TRBV18 and TRBJ2-1, with 9 bases fitting TRBD2. Germline CDR1 and CDR2: KGHSH and LQKENI. The CDR3 extends over 14 amino acids. With 4 bases clipped from V and 8 bases from J, the junction kept 6 bases outside the gene matches. The DNA of the CDR3 is TGTGCCAGCTCACGATTAGCGGGGGTCGATGAGCAGTTCTTC. Encoded protein: CASSRLAGVDEQFF. Supplemented by reference TRBV18 and TRBJ2-1, the full variable domain reads NAGVMQNPRHLVRRRGQEARLRCSPMKGHSHVYWYRQLPEEGLKFMVYLQKENIIDESGMPKERFSAEFPKEGPSILRIQQVVRGDSAAYFCASSRLAGVDEQFFGPGTRLTVL.

The J gene is TRBJ1-6, the V gene TRBV6-1; D is unresolved. V gave up 1 base and J gave up 11 bases, with 15 bases separating them. Germline-derived CDR1 and CDR2 are MNHNS and SASEGT. The CDR3 sequence is 15 residues long. The CDR3 reads CASSEDWTFGTPLHF. In nucleotides, the CDR3 is TGTGCCAGCAGTGAAGATTGGACCTTCGGGACACCCCTCCACTTT.

The V gene is TRBV12-2, the J gene TRBJ1-5. TRBV12-2 is classified as a pseudogene. The CDR3 length is 14 residues. CDR3 bases: TGTGCAAGTCGCTCCCGCCCGAGGAATCAGCCCCAGCATTTT. It specifies CASRSRPRNQPQHF.

Here the CDR3 DNA reads TGTGCCAGCAGCGTAGAAGGGCAGGCGCTTGGTGCCGAGCAGTACTTC. Its protein is CASSVEGQALGAEQYF. V and J are TRBV9 and TRBJ2-7; D ambiguous. Germline assignment: CDR1 SGDLS and CDR2 YYNGEE. The CDR3 is made up of 16 amino acids. V lost 0 bases and J 6 bases, leaving 19 bases between the germline ends.

This sequence joins TRBV7-8 and TRBJ2-5; no reliable D call. Germline V lookup: CDR1 SGHVS, CDR2 FQNEAQ. The V end lost 5 bases, the J end lost 4 bases, and 8 bases lay between the germline ends. This CDR3 spans 12 amino acids. CDR3 loop: CASSPDRETQYF. The CDR3 region has the DNA TGTGCCAGCAGCCCCGACCGAGAGACCCAGTACTTC.

The chain is built from TRBV10-1 and TRBJ1-2; D might be TRBD1 (5 bases). The V gene's germline CDR1 is WNHNN and CDR2 SYGVQD (reference sequence). The CDR3 length is 12 residues. This CDR3 reads CDPLTGGSGYTF. The CDR3 DNA sequence: TGCGACCCTTTAACAGGTGGAAGTGGCTACACCTTC.

This clone has just one count. This sequence joins TRBV13 and TRBJ1-5, with D perhaps TRBD1 (5 bases). The CDR3 has 16 amino acids. V was cut by 4 bases and J by 1 base, with 14 bases left in between. Germline-derived CDR1 and CDR2 are PRHDT and FYEKMQ (reference sequence). CDR3 loop: CASSSHVGGSNQPQHF. CDR3 DNA sequence: TGTGCCAGCAGCTCACACGTTGGGGGGAGCAATCAGCCCCAGCATTTT.

This sequence joins TRBV5-5 and TRBJ1-6; D is undetermined. Trimming stripped 3 bases from V and 0 bases from J, with 13 bases between. The length of the CDR3 is 17 residues. Germline assignment: CDR1 SGHKS and CDR2 YYEKEE (reference sequence). The CDR3 is CASSSWTGSSYNSPLHF. In nucleotides, the CDR3 is TGTGCCAGCAGCTCCTGGACGGGGAGCTCCTATAATTCACCCCTCCACTTT.

V is TRBV21-1 and J is TRBJ1-5; the table calls TRBD1, which could not be checked here. TRBV21-1 is tagged as a pseudogene. The CDR3 has 11 amino acids. The DNA of the CDR3 is TGTGCCAGCAGCAGGCCGTGGCCCCAGCATTTT. It is translated as CASSRPWPQHF.

The gene calls are TRBV7-2 and TRBJ2-1, with D perhaps TRBD2 (6 bases). Germline V CDR1 and CDR2: SGHTA, FQGNSA. The CDR3 consists of 13 residues. Deletions cut 8 bases from V and 9 bases from J, with 17 bases between. CDR3 bases: TGTGCCAGCGGCCCACGGGCCGGGGGTGAGCAGTTCTTC. Protein sequence: CASGPRAGGEQFF.

The chain joins TRBV2 to TRBJ1-5; D remains ambiguous. With 6 bases removed from V and 3 bases from J, the gap between germline ends came to 12 bases. CDR3 length equals 14 residues. In germline, CDR1 is SNHLY, CDR2 FYNNEI. CDR3 region: CASSRTTVNQPQHF. CDR3 in DNA: TGTGCCAGCAGCCGCACTACAGTCAATCAGCCCCAGCATTTT. The entire variable domain, with the rest obtained from reference TRBV2 and TRBJ1-5, is as follows: EPEVTQTPSHQVTQMGQEVILRCVPISNHLYFYWYRQILGQKVEFLVSFYNNEISEKSEIFDDQFSVERPDGSNFTLKIRSTKLEDSAMYFCASSRTTVNQPQHFGDGTRLSIL.

This clone was picked up one time. The chain links TRBV10-3 to TRBJ2-5; D is unclear. From germline, CDR1 is ENHRY and CDR2 SYGVKD. The V end lost 9 bases, the J end lost 5 bases, and 16 bases lay between the germline ends. The CDR3 length is 13 residues. The CDR3 nucleotides are TGTGCCATTCGGACCGACGTCGCGGAGACCCAGTACTTC. As protein: CAIRTDVAETQYF.

This clone was observed a handful of times. The chain employs TRBV5-1 and TRBJ1-2, with 8 nucleotides matching TRBD1. Germline CDR1 and CDR2: SGHRS and YFSETQ. The CDR3 loop spans 14 amino acids. V gave up 3 bases and J gave up 5 bases; unmatched junction bases: 6. The CDR3 DNA reads TGCGCCAGCAGCTCGGACGGACAGGGTTATGGCTACACCTTC. Amino acids: CASSSDGQGYGYTF.

The chain combines TRBV28 with TRBJ1-4; D not resolved. Trimming removed 6 bases from V and 12 bases from J, with 11 bases in between. The V gene's germline CDR1 is MDHEN and CDR2 SYDVKM. CDR3 size: 11 residues. The CDR3 region has the DNA TGTGCCAGCAGGTCCCACAGTGAACTGTTTTTT. Amino acids: CASRSHSELFF.

The V and J genes are TRBV27 and TRBJ2-7; D is perhaps TRBD1 (5 bases). The CDR3 is 12 amino acids. In germline, CDR1 is MNHEY, CDR2 SMNVEV (reference sequence). For the CDR3, the DNA is TGTGCGATCCGTGGGGCCTCCTACGAGCAGTACTTC. Its translation: CAIRGASYEQYF.

The chain has TRBV7-2 and TRBJ2-3; 8 bases are shared with TRBD1. Germline trimming cut 3 bases from V and 5 bases from J; bases unmatched to any gene: 4. The CDR3 spans 14 residues. Germline V gene data show CDR1 as SGHTA and CDR2 as FQGNSA. In DNA, the CDR3 is TGTGCCAGCAGCTTGTCAGGGGGCAGAGATACGCAGTATTTT. Translated, it gives CASSLSGGRDTQYF.